Presented here are 18 T cell receptor beta chains from one specimen sequenced in a study of blood T cell repertoires in COVID-19. The method was immunoSEQ multiplex PCR; TCRdb's version includes in-frame clones alone and lacks a portion of them. This sample has under 300,000 clones, with roughly 90% found just once. The sample was PBMCs or T cells enriched from blood (not recorded which). Receptor source: a woman in her thirties who had recovered from COVID-19.

The genes are TRBV6-5 and TRBJ1-2; 8 nucleotides match TRBD1. V was pared by 2 bases and J by 6 bases, with 8 bases of the junction left unmatched. This CDR3 is 15 amino acids long. The germline CDR1 and CDR2 sequences are MNHEY and SVGAGI. DNA of the CDR3: TGTGCCAGCAGTTACACTCTGGACAGGGAGAATGGCTACACCTTC. This codes for CASSYTLDRENGYTF.

The V gene is TRBV9, the J gene TRBJ1-2; 7 bases agree with TRBD1. V was pared by 4 bases and J by 4 bases, with 10 bases of the junction left unmatched. The germline CDR1 and CDR2 sequences are SGDLS and YYNGEE. The CDR3 covers 15 residues. CDR3 nucleotide sequence: TGTGCCAGCAGCCCACAGGGGATCCCCCTCTATGGCTACACCTTC. This gives the protein CASSPQGIPLYGYTF.

J is TRBJ1-4 and V is TRBV7-9; TRBD1 matches 7 bases. V lost 4 bases to trimming and J lost 6 bases; unmatched junction nucleotides: 8. Germline lookup yields CDR1 SEHNR and CDR2 FQNEAQ (reference sequence). The CDR3 consists of 15 residues. The CDR3, as DNA: TGTGCCAGCAGCTCATCCGACAGGGATCATGAAAAACTGTTTTTT. It codes for CASSSSDRDHEKLFF.

This clone was counted once. The chain links TRBV6-5 to TRBJ2-1, with 9 nucleotides matching TRBD1. V gave up 2 bases and J gave up 8 bases; unmatched junction bases: 7. Germline-derived CDR1 and CDR2 are MNHEY and SVGAGI. The CDR3 length is 15 residues. The CDR3 loop is CASSYEGTGIYEQFF. DNA of the CDR3: TGTGCCAGCAGTTACGAGGGGACAGGGATCTATGAGCAGTTCTTC.

This clone was detected once. V and J are TRBV3-1 (or the pseudogene TRBV3-2) and TRBJ1-4, with 7 bases that match TRBD1. Germline CDR1 and CDR2: LGHDT and YNNKEL (reference sequence). The CDR3 has 18 amino acids. J lost 7 bases, V lost 2 bases, and 16 bases had no gene match. The CDR3 loop is CASSQHRGNRDRGEKLFF. For the CDR3, the DNA is TGTGCCAGCAGCCAACACAGGGGAAACAGGGATCGCGGTGAAAAACTGTTTTTT.

This chain joins TRBV5-1 and TRBJ2-1; the match to TRBD2 covers 7 bases. With V trimmed by 2 bases and J by 7 bases, 9 bases remained unmatched. The germline V gene encodes CDR1 SGHRS and CDR2 YFSETQ. The CDR3 has 15 residues. The CDR3 bases are TGCGCCAGCAGCTTCCTAGCGGACCACCCTAATGAGCAGTTCTTC. Its translation: CASSFLADHPNEQFF.

The genes are TRBV28 and TRBJ2-4; 10 nucleotides align to TRBD1. CDR1 MDHEN and CDR2 SYDVKM come from the germline V gene. Unmatched junction bases numbered 8, after V lost 6 bases and J lost 6 bases. The CDR3 sequence is 15 residues long. The CDR3 spells CASSDDRGRVNIQYF. The CDR3 region has the DNA TGTGCCAGCAGCGATGACAGGGGGCGCGTAAACATTCAGTACTTC.

The chain carries TRBV21-1 and TRBJ2-7; TRBD1, the table's D call, was not compared with the DNA. TRBV21-1 counts as a pseudogene. The CDR3 contains 16 residues. The chain's CDR3 is CASSKVMAGLSYEQYF. The CDR3 DNA follows: TGTGCCAGCAGCAAAGTTATGGCAGGGCTTTCCTACGAGCAGTACTTC.

The rearrangement links TRBV7-9 to TRBJ2-7; D perhaps matches TRBD1 (5 bases). The CDR3 has 14 residues. Germline assignment: CDR1 SEHNR and CDR2 FQNEAQ (reference sequence). V dropped 4 bases and J dropped 0 bases, with 10 bases sitting between them. The CDR3 region has the DNA TGTGCCAGCAGCTCCGACAGCCTCTCCTACGAGCAGTACTTC. Translating it yields CASSSDSLSYEQYF.

This clone was detected once. This chain links TRBV5-4 with TRBJ2-1, with D perhaps matching TRBD1 (6 bases). The CDR3 runs to 16 residues. Germline CDR1 and CDR2: SGHNT and YYREEE (reference sequence). The V end lost 4 bases, the J end lost 3 bases, and 17 bases lay between the germline ends. The CDR3 reads CASSLGAAALYNEQFF. For the CDR3, the DNA is TGTGCCAGCAGCCTGGGGGCAGCGGCCCTCTACAATGAGCAGTTCTTC.

This clone was counted only a few times. The chain uses TRBV2 and TRBJ1-2; TRBD1 matches at 8 bases. The germline V gene encodes CDR1 SNHLY and CDR2 FYNNEI. The CDR3 runs 13 residues. Germline trimming cut 3 bases from V and 6 bases from J; bases unmatched to any gene: 3. CDR3: CASSDLRGHGYTF. DNA of the CDR3: TGTGCCAGCAGTGACCTCAGGGGGCATGGCTACACCTTC. Full variable domain (remainder filled in from reference TRBV2 and TRBJ1-2): EPEVTQTPSHQVTQMGQEVILRCVPISNHLYFYWYRQILGQKVEFLVSFYNNEISEKSEIFDDQFSVERPDGSNFTLKIRSTKLEDSAMYFCASSDLRGHGYTFGSGTRLTVV.

This chain joins TRBV28 and TRBJ1-6; D is perhaps TRBD1 (5 bases). The CDR3 consists of 16 residues. Germline CDR1 and CDR2: MDHEN and SYDVKM. V gave up 6 bases and J gave up 7 bases, with 19 bases separating them. The DNA of the CDR3 is TGTGCCAGCAGCTCCGGCAGGGATGACATAAATTCACCCCTCCACTTT. Its translation: CASSSGRDDINSPLHF.

This chain connects TRBV5-6 to TRBJ1-2; D remains ambiguous. Trimming took off 0 bases at V and 8 bases at J, with 11 bases between the two ends. Germline V CDR1 and CDR2: SGHDT, YYEEEE. The CDR3 is made up of 13 amino acids. For the CDR3, the DNA is TGTGCCAGCAGCTTGGGGTCCGGGAACGGCTACACCTTC. As protein: CASSLGSGNGYTF. Filled out from reference TRBV5-6 and TRBJ1-2, the complete variable domain reads DAGVTQSPTHLIKTRGQQVTLRCSPKSGHDTVSWYQQALGQGPQFIFQYYEEEERQRGNFPDRFSGHQFPNYSSELNVNALLLGDSALYLCASSLGSGNGYTFGSGTRLTVV.

V usage is TRBV7-2 and J usage is TRBJ1-2, with 8 bases fitting TRBD1. The V segment lost 2 bases and the J segment 8 bases; nucleotides outside the gene matches: 10. Germline CDR1 SGHTA, CDR2 FQGNSA. This CDR3 region has 15 residues. The CDR3 sequence is CASSLPQGARRGYTF. The CDR3 coding sequence is TGTGCCAGCAGCTTACCCCAGGGGGCCCGTCGGGGCTACACCTTC.

This clone was seen more than once but under ten times. V is TRBV7-3 and J is TRBJ2-5, with 9 bases fitting TRBD1. With 6 bases clipped from V and 5 bases from J, the junction kept 13 bases outside the gene matches. The CDR3 totals 16 residues. Germline CDR1 reads SGHTA; CDR2 reads FQGTGA. DNA of the CDR3: TGTGCCAGCAGTTCTCGTGGGACAGGGTATCGGGAGACCCAGTACTTC. Protein sequence: CASSSRGTGYRETQYF.

This rearrangement joins TRBV4-1 to TRBJ2-2; 10 bases line up with TRBD1. From germline, CDR1 is MGHRA and CDR2 YSYEKL. The CDR3 is 18 residues long. V lost 0 bases and J lost 7; bases outside the gene matches: 11. CDR3 nucleotide sequence: TGCGCCAGCAGCCAAGAACCGGGACAGGGGCTGTGGCTCGGGGAGCTGTTTTTT. Protein: CASSQEPGQGLWLGELFF.

This chain uses TRBV28 with TRBJ2-1, with TRBD2 identical over 9 bases. J lost 5 bases, V lost 8 bases, and 10 bases had no gene match. The germline gives CDR1 MDHEN, CDR2 SYDVKM. The CDR3 sequence is 15 residues long. The CDR3 sequence: CASFEGGRANNEQFF. CDR3 sequence (DNA): TGTGCCAGCTTCGAAGGCGGGAGGGCCAACAATGAGCAGTTCTTC.

The chain recombines TRBV30 with TRBJ1-4, with 9 nucleotides matching TRBD1. The CDR3 contains 15 residues. Germline loops: CDR1 GTSNPN, CDR2 SVGIG (reference sequence). Trimming took 4 bases from V and 6 from J; bases not matched to a gene: 9. In DNA form, the CDR3 reads TGTGCCTGGATGGCCCCGGGACAGGGCGATGAAAAACTGTTTTTT. The encoded protein is CAWMAPGQGDEKLFF.